These 26 T cell receptor beta chains share one sample of origin, sequenced in a study of T cell clones after liver transplantation. Measured with immunoSEQ multiplex PCR; TCRdb has only the in-frame clones, and not every one. The table shows about 75,000 clones, with approximately 81% occurring only once. The sample here was CD4+ T cells from blood, taken about 50 months after liver transplant. The receptors were gathered from a human patient who received a liver transplant. These T cells may partly come from the graft donor.

The V and J genes are TRBV6-4 and TRBJ2-1; 10 bases are a match to TRBD2. The CDR3 runs 13 residues. CDR1 is MRHNA, CDR2 SNTAGT, per germline. After removal of 4 bases from V and 7 bases from J, the junction contained 1 base not matched to a gene. CDR3 region: CASSGTSGNEQFF. DNA of the CDR3: TGTGCCAGCAGTGGGACTAGCGGTAATGAGCAGTTCTTC.

The genes are TRBV9 and TRBJ1-3; D unclear. Germline lookup yields CDR1 SGDLS and CDR2 YYNGEE. This CDR3 has 15 amino acids. V was shortened by 3 bases and J by 0 bases, with 10 bases between the two germline ends. CDR3 residues: CASSALRGSGNTIYF. CDR3 coding DNA: TGTGCCAGCAGCGCTCTGCGGGGCTCTGGAAACACCATATATTTT. The full variable domain, with the rest looked up from reference TRBV9 and TRBJ1-3, is DSGVTQTPKHLITATGQRVTLRCSPRSGDLSVYWYQQSLDQGLQFLIQYYNGEERAKGNILERFSAQQFPDLHSELNLSSLELGDSALYFCASSALRGSGNTIYFGEGSWLTVV.

V and J are TRBV9 and TRBJ2-7; either TRBD1 or TRBD2 may fit D (5 bases each). Deletions cut 0 bases from V and 0 bases from J, with 16 bases between. CDR3 size: 17 residues. Germline-derived CDR1 and CDR2 are SGDLS and YYNGEE. The CDR3 bases are TGTGCCAGCAGCGTAGAATGGGACGGGCAAAGCTCCTACGAGCAGTACTTC. This codes for CASSVEWDGQSSYEQYF.

This clone was observed a few times. V is TRBV30 and J is TRBJ1-1; the match to TRBD1 covers 8 bases. Germline CDR1 GTSNPN, CDR2 SVGIG (reference sequence). The CDR3 totals 14 residues. V shed 3 bases and J 4 bases; nucleotides not matched to a gene: 7. As DNA, the CDR3 is TGTGCCTGGAGAAGGGGAACAGGGGGCACTGAAGCTTTCTTT. This codes for CAWRRGTGGTEAFF.

This clone was counted once. The J gene is TRBJ2-1, the V gene TRBV29-1; 10 nucleotides line up with TRBD2. V trimming: 6 bases; J trimming: 7 bases; junction bases outside the gene matches: 9. The CDR3 covers 14 residues. Germline V gene sequence: CDR1 SQVTM, CDR2 ANQGSEA. The CDR3 protein is CSVSTSGKGNEQFF. The CDR3 coding sequence is TGCAGCGTCTCCACTAGCGGGAAAGGGAATGAGCAGTTCTTC.

This clone was counted a single time. This sequence joins TRBV11-2 and TRBJ1-3; D is undetermined. There are 16 residues in the CDR3. Germline CDR1 is SGHAT and CDR2 is FQNNGV. Trimming took off 0 bases at V and 0 bases at J, with 9 bases between the two ends. Here the CDR3 reads CASSLDLGISGNTIYF. CDR3 DNA sequence: TGTGCCAGCAGCTTAGATCTCGGGATCTCTGGAAACACCATATATTTT.

The rearrangement joins TRBV6-5 to TRBJ1-2; unclear D gene. Germline CDR1 MNHEY, CDR2 SVGAGI. V was cut by 4 bases and J by 3 bases, with 15 bases left in between. The CDR3 loop spans 15 amino acids. The CDR3 here is CASSSGWEGDYGYTF. The CDR3 DNA is TGTGCCAGCAGTTCCGGCTGGGAGGGAGACTATGGCTACACCTTC.

The CDR3 sequence: CASRLGAGAVTDTQYF. The CDR3 coding sequence is TGTGCCAGCAGACTGGGGGCGGGGGCCGTCACAGATACGCAGTATTTT. The rearrangement uses TRBV5-4 and TRBJ2-3, with a possible D match to TRBD2 (7 bases). V was shortened by 5 bases and J by 2 bases, with 18 bases between the two germline ends. This CDR3 is 16 amino acids long. The germline V gene encodes CDR1 SGHNT and CDR2 YYREEE (reference sequence).

The chain recombines TRBV6-5 with TRBJ2-1, with 8 bases lining up with TRBD1. Germline assignment: CDR1 MNHEY and CDR2 SVGAGI. Unmatched junction bases numbered 8, after V lost 0 bases and J lost 7 bases. The CDR3 consists of 16 residues. DNA of the CDR3: TGTGCCAGCAGTTACTCTCCAGGGGGCGCGAGGAATGAGCAGTTCTTC. It yields the protein CASSYSPGGARNEQFF.

CDR3 DNA: TGTGCCAGCACGGGACAGGGCTACGAGCAGTACTTC. Encoded protein: CASTGQGYEQYF. The V and J genes are TRBV2 and TRBJ2-7; 9 nucleotides agree with TRBD1. The V segment lost 7 bases and the J segment 3 bases; nucleotides outside the gene matches: 1. The germline V gene has CDR1 SNHLY and CDR2 FYNNEI. This CDR3 region has 12 residues.

The rearrangement joins TRBV7-3 to TRBJ2-7; tentative D call: TRBD2 (7 bases). CDR1 and CDR2 (germline): SGHTA, FQGTGA. Trimming removed 5 bases at V and 5 bases at J, with 19 bases between. This CDR3 region has 15 residues. CDR3 bases: TGTGCCAGCAGCCCCAGCGGGGCCAGGGGCGACGAGCAGTACTTC. Translating it yields CASSPSGARGDEQYF.

There are a few counts of this clone. The chain links TRBV11-2 to TRBJ2-3; the D gene is possibly TRBD1 (6 bases). From germline, CDR1 is SGHAT and CDR2 FQNNGV. The germline V and J ends were trimmed by 8 bases and 3 bases, with 9 bases remaining between them. The length of the CDR3 is 12 residues. Written as DNA, the CDR3 is TGTGCCAGCCAACAGGGAACAGATACGCAGTATTTT. This translates into CASQQGTDTQYF.

The rearrangement joins TRBV19 to TRBJ2-2; D ambiguous. This CDR3 region has 14 residues. Per the germline V gene, CDR1 is LNHDA and CDR2 is SQIVND (reference sequence). V lost 2 bases to trimming and J lost 5 bases, with 9 bases between them. CDR3 bases: TGTGCCAGTAGTATATCTTGGGAAACCGGGGAGCTGTTTTTT. Translation: CASSISWETGELFF.

The chain employs TRBV6-1 and TRBJ2-7, with no clear D. The V end lost 5 bases, the J end lost 3 bases, and 5 bases lay between the germline ends. CDR3 length: 11 residues. Germline V CDR1 and CDR2: MNHNS, SASEGT. The CDR3 region is CASSLYYEQYF. In nucleotides, the CDR3 is TGTGCCAGCAGTCTTTACTACGAGCAGTACTTC.

CDR3 sequence: CASSFSRSSTDTQYF. CDR3 nucleotide sequence: TGTGCCAGCAGCTTTAGCAGATCTAGCACAGATACGCAGTATTTT. The V gene is TRBV11-3, the J gene TRBJ2-3; D is undetermined. The CDR3 sequence is 15 residues long. V lost 3 bases to trimming and J lost 0 bases, with 10 bases between them. Germline V gene lookup returns CDR1 SGHNT and CDR2 YENEEA.

The chain uses TRBV5-1 and TRBJ2-5, with 10 bases aligning to TRBD2. Trimming cost V 2 bases and J 1 base; bases outside gene matches: 23. This CDR3 has 22 amino acids. Germline V CDR1 and CDR2: SGHRS, YFSETQ. The CDR3 DNA reads TGCGCCAGCAGCTTTGATCAGCGGGGGGGCCTATTAAGGGAGGCCCCCCAAGAGACCCAGTACTTC. Translating it yields CASSFDQRGGLLREAPQETQYF.

DNA for the CDR3: TGTGCCAGCGCCCGGACAGGGGACTCTGGGGCCAACGTCCTGACTTTC. It specifies CASARTGDSGANVLTF. The chain recombines TRBV18 with TRBJ2-6; 9 bases align to TRBD1. CDR1 is KGHSH, CDR2 LQKENI, per germline. CDR3 length: 16 residues. The junction had 5 bases not matched to a gene; V was cut back by 8 bases and J by 0 bases.

The CDR3 sequence: CASSQRGSTGGETQYF. In DNA form, the CDR3 reads TGTGCCAGCAGCCAACGGGGGTCGACCGGAGGCGAGACCCAGTACTTC. The genes are TRBV4-2 and TRBJ2-5, with TRBD2 as a possible D gene (6 bases). V lost 2 bases to trimming and J lost 5 bases, with 18 bases between them. CDR1 is LGHNA, CDR2 YNFKEQ, per germline. The CDR3 consists of 16 residues.

The CDR3 DNA follows: TGTGCTAGTGGTTCAGCGGCAGCAGGAAACACCATATATTTT. Protein sequence: CASGSAAAGNTIYF. This chain joins TRBV12-5 and TRBJ1-3; D not certain. Germline-derived CDR1 and CDR2 are LGHNT and FRNRAP. Trimming left V 4 bases short and J 4 bases short, with 11 bases between. This CDR3 region has 14 residues.

J is TRBJ1-3 and V is TRBV30; D call uncertain. The CDR3 spans 14 residues. V was clipped by 0 bases and J by 1 base, with 7 bases between them. CDR1 GTSNPN and CDR2 SVGIG come from the germline V gene (reference sequence). The CDR3 protein is CAWSVGASGNTIYF. Written as DNA, the CDR3 is TGTGCCTGGAGTGTTGGAGCTTCTGGAAACACCATATATTTT.

The gene calls are TRBV28 and TRBJ2-1; possible D gene TRBD1, 5 bases. The germline V and J ends were trimmed by 4 bases and 0 bases, with 7 bases remaining between them. The V gene's germline CDR1 is MDHEN and CDR2 SYDVKM. CDR3 length equals 14 residues. The CDR3 reads CASSYRSSYNEQFF. The DNA for the CDR3 is TGTGCCAGCAGTTACAGGAGCTCCTACAATGAGCAGTTCTTC.

The genes are TRBV6-5 and TRBJ1-2, with D maybe TRBD1 (5 bases). Germline CDR1 reads MNHEY; CDR2 reads SVGAGI. This CDR3 comprises 15 residues. Trimming left V 6 bases short and J 2 bases short, with 16 bases between. CDR3 coding DNA: TGTGCCAGCAGATATATCCAAGACAGAAACTATGGCTACACCTTC. This encodes CASRYIQDRNYGYTF.

As DNA, the CDR3 is TGTGCCAGCAGTAAAGGACAGTCCTACGAGCAGTACTTC. As protein: CASSKGQSYEQYF. The V and J genes are TRBV6-1 and TRBJ2-7; perhaps TRBD1 as D (6 bases). Germline V lookup: CDR1 MNHNS, CDR2 SASEGT. V lost 5 bases, J lost 1 base, and 9 bases lay in between. The CDR3 length is 13 residues.

This rearrangement joins TRBV7-7 to TRBJ2-5; 8 positions agree with TRBD1. V shed 5 bases and J 1 base; nucleotides not matched to a gene: 9. Germline V lookup: CDR1 SSHAT, CDR2 FNYEAQ (reference sequence). The CDR3 loop spans 16 amino acids. CDR3 DNA: TGTGCCAGCAGCGCATGGACAGGGAACCGCCAAGAGACCCAGTACTTC. Amino acids: CASSAWTGNRQETQYF.

The chain has TRBV5-6 and TRBJ2-5; the D is unclear. CDR3 length: 13 residues. The germline V and J ends were trimmed by 2 bases and 2 bases, with 7 bases remaining between them. Germline V gene lookup returns CDR1 SGHDT and CDR2 YYEEEE. In DNA, the CDR3 is TGTGCCAGCAGCTTAAGGCAGCAAGAGACCCAGTACTTC. Amino acid sequence: CASSLRQQETQYF.

The genes are TRBV5-1 and TRBJ2-5, with TRBD2 identical over 13 bases. In germline, CDR1 is SGHRS, CDR2 YFSETQ. After removal of 3 bases from V and 6 bases from J, the junction contained 8 bases not matched to a gene. This CDR3 has 16 residues. CDR3 coding DNA: TGCGCCAGCAGCTGGAGCGGGACTAGCGGGGTGCAGACCCAGTACTTC. It translates to CASSWSGTSGVQTQYF.